Listed below are T cell receptor beta chains from one sample, sequenced in a study of blood T cell repertoires in COVID-19. This table comes from immunoSEQ multiplex PCR, and its TCRdb copy is limited to in-frame clones, with some not included. Among around 250,000 clones listed, approximately 82% were seen once. Sequenced sample: peripheral blood. The receptors originated from a man in his 60s who had recovered from COVID-19. Each CDR3 is given with its conserved first and last residue. The D gene is left open where the match is weak. Not all rows give a size; the values are once, few, many and, for expanded clones, a class.

d_call j_call clone_size v_call cdr3_aa cdr3_nt
NA TRBJ2-7 NA TRBV10-3 CAISDFGSSREQYF TGTGCCATCAGTGATTTCGGGTCGAGTCGCGAGCAGTACTTC
NA TRBJ1-1 NA TRBV2 CASSKGGRPEAFF TGTGCCAGCAGCAAGGGAGGTCGCCCTGAAGCTTTCTTT
NA TRBJ2-3 NA TRBV10-3 CAISEGQYRDTQYF TGTGCCATCAGTGAGGGACAGTACAGAGATACGCAGTATTTT
NA TRBJ2-1 NA TRBV7-6 CASSLASSSVYNEQFF TGTGCCAGCAGCTTAGCGTCGTCTAGTGTCTACAATGAGCAGTTCTTC
NA TRBJ1-1 NA TRBV6-5 CASSLTLGGQAFF TGTGCCAGCAGCCTCACTCTCGGCGGTCAGGCTTTCTTT
NA TRBJ2-1 many TRBV19 CASSSGGWVNEQFF TGTGCCAGTAGTTCCGGGGGTTGGGTCAATGAGCAGTTCTTC
TRBD1 TRBJ2-5 NA TRBV7-6 CASSSDRALQETQYF TGTGCCAGCAGCTCGGACAGGGCCCTACAAGAGACCCAGTACTTC
NA TRBJ1-5 NA TRBV25-1 CASSQGGGNQPQHF TGTGCCAGCAGCCAGGGTGGGGGGAATCAGCCCCAGCATTTT
NA TRBJ1-1 NA TRBV6-1 CASSDRQNTEAFF TGTGCCAGCAGTGACAGGCAGAACACTGAAGCTTTCTTT
NA TRBJ2-3 NA TRBV4-1 CASSSTGSTDTQYF TGCGCCAGCAGCTCAACAGGGAGCACAGATACGCAGTATTTT
NA TRBJ1-2 NA TRBV6-5 CASSYSTVGANYGYTF TGTGCCAGCAGTTACTCGACAGTAGGGGCTAACTATGGCTACACCTTC
NA TRBJ2-7 NA TRBV30 CAWTGTNEQYF TGTGCCTGGACCGGGACAAACGAGCAGTACTTC
TRBD1 TRBJ2-1 few TRBV10-3 CAISDPGQGLNEQFF TGTGCCATCAGTGATCCGGGACAGGGTCTCAATGAGCAGTTCTTC
NA TRBJ2-1 NA TRBV20-1 CSASMAVTYNEQFF TGCAGTGCTAGTATGGCAGTAACCTACAATGAGCAGTTCTTC
NA TRBJ2-7 NA TRBV6-6 CASSSPREEQYF TGTGCCAGCAGTTCCCCGCGGGAAGAGCAGTACTTC
NA TRBJ2-3 NA TRBV12-3/TRBV12-4 CAISLAPTDTQYF TGTGCCATCTCACTCGCACCCACAGATACGCAGTATTTT
NA TRBJ2-7 NA TRBV27 CASSFGQGLTYEQYF TGTGCCAGCAGTTTTGGGCAGGGGCTGACCTACGAGCAGTACTTC
TRBD2 TRBJ2-1 NA TRBV19 CASSTGGSSYNEQFF TGTGCCAGTAGTACCGGCGGGAGCTCCTACAATGAGCAGTTCTTC
NA TRBJ1-6 NA TRBV2 CASRRGGGNSPLHF TGTGCCAGCAGGCGGGGGGGCGGTAATTCACCCCTCCACTTT
NA TRBJ2-7 NA TRBV19 CASSLVAGRSSYEQYF TGTGCCAGTAGTCTGGTGGCAGGAAGAAGCTCCTACGAGCAGTACTTC
TRBD1 TRBJ2-7 few TRBV5-1 CASSSRTGAAYEQYF TGCGCCAGCAGCTCCCGGACAGGGGCCGCCTACGAGCAGTACTTC
NA TRBJ2-7 few TRBV5-5 CASSLGGTSPYEQYF TGTGCCAGCAGCTTGGGGGGGACTTCCCCCTACGAGCAGTACTTC
NA TRBJ2-7 NA TRBV3-1/TRBV3-2 CASSQVRGYQQYF TGTGCCAGCAGCCAAGTACGGGGGTACCAGCAGTACTTC
NA TRBJ1-1 NA TRBV6-5 CASSRQEMNTEAFF TGTGCCAGCAGTCGACAGGAGATGAACACTGAAGCTTTCTTT
TRBD2 TRBJ2-5 NA TRBV2 CASTRGRAEETQYF TGTGCCAGCACTCGCGGGAGGGCCGAGGAGACCCAGTACTTC
NA TRBJ1-1 NA TRBV7-3 CASSLTLSAGAEAFF TGTGCCAGCAGCTTAACGTTAAGTGCGGGGGCCGAAGCTTTCTTT
NA TRBJ2-2 NA TRBV5-4 CASSIDLGAGELFF TGTGCCAGCAGCATCGATCTAGGGGCCGGGGAGCTGTTTTTT
NA TRBJ2-5 NA TRBV19 CASSTLRGGQETQYF TGTGCCAGTAGTACCCTGAGGGGGGGCCAAGAGACCCAGTACTTC
NA TRBJ1-3 NA TRBV30 CAWSLIRGNTIYF TGTGCCTGGAGTTTAATCCGTGGAAACACCATATATTTT
TRBD1 TRBJ1-4 NA TRBV28 CASSYQQGASEKLFF TGTGCCAGCAGTTATCAACAGGGGGCGAGCGAAAAACTGTTTTTT
TRBD1 TRBJ2-2 NA TRBV15 CATELDRGRTGELFF TGTGCCACCGAGCTGGACAGGGGGCGAACCGGGGAGCTGTTTTTT
NA TRBJ1-1 NA TRBV7-9 CASSRARGENTEAFF TGTGCCAGCAGCCGAGCTCGGGGGGAGAACACTGAAGCTTTCTTT